Following are 25 T cell receptor beta chains from one sample sequenced in a study of cytomegalovirus exposure and HLA in healthy donors. Vbeta (60) and Jbeta (13) primers were used in the PCR. Method: immunoSEQ multiplex PCR; TCRdb's copy keeps in-frame clones and lacks some. The data contain 150,000 to 200,000 clones, around 74% of them singletons. The sample taken for sequencing was PBMCs. Receptor source: a girl under 18 in good health and CMV-seropositive.

The gene calls are TRBV6-5 and TRBJ1-2; 7 nucleotides match TRBD1. CDR3 size: 14 residues. Trimming removed 0 bases from V and 4 bases from J; junction bases left unmatched: 2. CDR1 and CDR2 (germline): MNHEY, SVGAGI. CDR3 bases: TGTGCCAGCAGTTACTCGAGACAGGGCTATGGCTACACCTTC. The encoded protein is CASSYSRQGYGYTF.

This clone appeared a few times. V and J are TRBV10-3 and TRBJ1-2, with D perhaps matching TRBD1 (6 bases). CDR3 length: 14 residues. Trimming took 8 bases from V and 2 from J, leaving 15 bases between them. The germline V gene encodes CDR1 ENHRY and CDR2 SYGVKD. CDR3 nucleotide sequence: TGTGCCATCGCCTGGACAGACAAAAACTATGGCTACACCTTC. Its protein product is CAIAWTDKNYGYTF.

This chain connects TRBV5-5 to TRBJ1-5; 9 positions match TRBD1. Germline V gene sequence: CDR1 SGHKS, CDR2 YYEKEE (reference sequence). V shed 4 bases, J shed 4 bases, and the junction held 15 bases outside the gene matches. The CDR3 is 18 amino acids. Written as DNA, the CDR3 is TGTGCCAGCAGCGTTGCTCTACCGGGACAGGGCTATAATCAGCCCCAGCATTTT. This encodes CASSVALPGQGYNQPQHF.

V usage is TRBV29-1 and J usage is TRBJ1-2; TRBD1 agrees at 8 bases. Trimming at V came to 7 bases and at J to 6 bases, leaving 4 bases not matched to a gene. Germline values: CDR1 SQVTM, CDR2 ANQGSEA. The CDR3 totals 11 residues. The CDR3 loop reads CSALTGDGYTF. CDR3 sequence (DNA): TGCAGCGCCCTGACAGGGGATGGCTACACCTTC.

This clone was detected a few times. Other DNA sequences from this sample encode an identical CDR3 as well. The CDR3 nucleotides are TGTGCCAGCTCACCCAATTACGAGCAGTACTTC. Translating it yields CASSPNYEQYF. The J gene is TRBJ2-7, the V gene TRBV18; the D is unclear. CDR1 and CDR2 (germline): KGHSH, LQKENI. V shed 3 bases and J shed 4 bases, with 4 bases lying between them. The CDR3 has 11 amino acids.

The rearrangement joins TRBV6-1 to TRBJ1-3; maybe TRBD1 (6 bases). The CDR3 spans 15 residues. Germline assignment: CDR1 MNHNS and CDR2 SASEGT. Trimming stripped 0 bases from V and 11 bases from J, with 17 bases between. CDR3 residues: CASSEAPGHYNSIYF. CDR3 nucleotides: TGTGCCAGCAGTGAAGCCCCGGGACACTACAACTCCATATATTTT.

The V and J genes are TRBV4-3 and TRBJ2-1; D is perhaps TRBD2 (5 bases). Germline CDR1 is LGHNA and CDR2 is YSLEER. V lost 3 bases and J 5 bases, leaving 11 bases between the germline ends. The CDR3 runs 14 residues. Written as DNA, the CDR3 is TGCGCCAGCAGCCAGCGGAGGAAGAACAATGAGCAGTTCTTC. Translation gives CASSQRRKNNEQFF.

This chain joins TRBV2 and TRBJ2-7; D is possibly TRBD1 (6 bases). The V gene lost 6 bases and the J gene lost 7 bases, with 13 bases spanning the gap. The germline CDR1 and CDR2 sequences are SNHLY and FYNNEI. The CDR3 has 12 residues. The CDR3 loop is CASRAGAGEQYF. Written as DNA, the CDR3 is TGTGCCAGCAGGGCAGGGGCTGGGGAGCAGTACTTC.

V is TRBV5-1 and J is TRBJ2-2, with TRBD2 matching over 8 bases. The CDR3 has 15 residues. CDR1 and CDR2 from the germline V gene are SGHRS and YFSETQ. The junction had 8 bases not matched to a gene; V was cut back by 4 bases and J by 6 bases. The CDR3 is CASSNGGVSSGELFF. CDR3 DNA: TGCGCCAGCAGCAACGGGGGGGTTTCCTCCGGGGAGCTGTTTTTT.

Remarks on this clone: Within the sample, other DNA sequences also encode this same CDR3. J is TRBJ2-5 and V is TRBV9; 10 bases line up with TRBD2. Germline CDR1 is SGDLS and CDR2 is YYNGEE. The CDR3 is 15 amino acids. With V trimmed by 1 base and J by 1 base, 1 base remained unmatched. The chain's CDR3 is CASSVLAGAQETQYF. CDR3 nucleotide sequence: TGTGCCAGCAGCGTACTAGCGGGGGCCCAAGAGACCCAGTACTTC.

The rearrangement links TRBV4-1 to TRBJ2-3; D is perhaps TRBD1 (5 bases). Looked up from germline, CDR1 is MGHRA and CDR2 is YSYEKL. The CDR3 covers 14 residues. The ends were cut back, 5 bases at V and 2 bases at J, with 11 bases in the middle. The CDR3 region has the DNA TGCGCCAGCAGCACTCGACAGAACACAGATACGCAGTATTTT. This sequence encodes CASSTRQNTDTQYF.

The rearrangement joins TRBV6-1 to TRBJ2-7, with TRBD2 matching 7 bases. There are 13 residues in the CDR3. Germline CDR1 reads MNHNS; CDR2 reads SASEGT. V shed 2 bases, J shed 3 bases, and the junction held 1 base outside the gene matches. The CDR3 spells CASSEWEGYEQYF. CDR3 bases: TGTGCCAGCAGTGAATGGGAGGGCTACGAGCAGTACTTC.

This clone was seen a few times. The chain carries TRBV6-5 and TRBJ2-1, with TRBD1 identical over 7 bases. The CDR3 loop spans 14 amino acids. The V and J ends lost 7 bases and 4 bases, in that order; junction bases with no gene match: 7. The V gene's germline CDR1 is MNHEY and CDR2 SVGAGI. CDR3 coding DNA: TGTGCCAGCACCCGAGGGACAGAATACAATGAGCAGTTCTTC. Translation: CASTRGTEYNEQFF.

The chain joins TRBV27 to TRBJ2-1, with TRBD1 matching over 9 bases. The CDR3 length is 14 residues. Losses at the gene ends were 4 bases for V and 8 bases for J; bases not matched to a gene: 6. Germline CDR1 MNHEY, CDR2 SMNVEV (reference sequence). CDR3 residues: CASSSGTGRDEQFF. The CDR3 nucleotides are TGTGCCAGCAGTTCAGGGACAGGGAGGGATGAGCAGTTCTTC.

J is TRBJ1-1 and V is TRBV30, with D maybe TRBD1 (6 bases). Germline assignment: CDR1 GTSNPN and CDR2 SVGIG (reference sequence). The CDR3 is made up of 13 amino acids. Deletions cut 4 bases from V and 2 bases from J, with 11 bases between. The CDR3 sequence: CAWTEQGNTEAFF. CDR3 bases: TGTGCCTGGACCGAACAGGGAAACACTGAAGCTTTCTTT. Looking up the rest from reference TRBV30 and TRBJ1-1 gives the full variable domain: SQTIHQWPATLVQPVGSPLSLECTVEGTSNPNLYWYRQAAGRGLQLLFYSVGIGQISSEVPQNLSASRPQDRQFILSSKKLLLSDSGFYLCAWTEQGNTEAFFGQGTRLTVV.

The gene calls are TRBV19 and TRBJ2-5; 10 nucleotides match TRBD1. V lost 5 bases and J lost 5; bases outside the gene matches: 5. CDR1 and CDR2 from the germline V gene are LNHDA and SQIVND (reference sequence). This CDR3 spans 14 amino acids. Here the CDR3 DNA reads TGTGCCAGTAGTGACAGGGGGCACGAGGAGACCCAGTACTTC. The encoded protein is CASSDRGHEETQYF.

This chain joins TRBV13 and TRBJ2-5, with D maybe TRBD1 (6 bases). V was trimmed by 5 bases and J by 2 bases, leaving 15 bases between them. The germline gives CDR1 PRHDT, CDR2 FYEKMQ (reference sequence). CDR3 length: 15 residues. CDR3 sequence: CASSGGEGWQETQYF. The CDR3 coding sequence is TGTGCCAGCAGCGGGGGCGAGGGTTGGCAAGAGACCCAGTACTTC.

The V and J genes are TRBV7-9 and TRBJ2-2; 7 nucleotides align to TRBD1. J gave up 3 bases and V 6 bases, and 10 bases lay outside the gene matches. The germline V gene encodes CDR1 SEHNR and CDR2 FQNEAQ (reference sequence). The CDR3 has 16 residues. The CDR3 loop is CASRTPGQSYTGELFF. The CDR3 DNA follows: TGTGCCAGCAGGACACCGGGACAGAGCTACACCGGGGAGCTGTTTTTT.

This chain links TRBV29-1 with TRBJ1-2; no definite D call. Looked up from germline, CDR1 is SQVTM and CDR2 is ANQGSEA. There are 9 residues in the CDR3. The V gene lost 7 bases and the J gene lost 7 bases, with 7 bases spanning the gap. Written as DNA, the CDR3 is TGCAGCGCAGAGGCTGGCTACACCTTC. Translating it yields CSAEAGYTF.

The chain employs TRBV6-5 and TRBJ2-2; TRBD2 is a possible D gene (5 bases). Looked up from germline, CDR1 is MNHEY and CDR2 is SVGAGI. This CDR3 is 14 amino acids long. Trimming left V 10 bases short and J 2 bases short, with 14 bases between. CDR3 sequence reads: CATRGPLNTGELFF. DNA of the CDR3: TGTGCCACCCGAGGGCCCCTCAACACCGGGGAGCTGTTTTTT.

The CDR3 region has the DNA TGCGCCAGCAGCTGGATCGGGGGTCCCAACTCAAAACTGTTTTTT. It specifies CASSWIGGPNSKLFF. The rearrangement links TRBV5-1 to TRBJ1-4; D may be TRBD1 (5 bases). The CDR3 runs to 15 residues. V was clipped by 3 bases and J by 10 bases, with 19 bases between them. CDR1 and CDR2 (germline): SGHRS, YFSETQ.

This clone was picked up one time. The chain employs TRBV5-3 and TRBJ1-1, with no clear D. TRBV5-3 is placed among ORFs of uncertain function. V was cut by 4 bases and J by 0 bases, with 7 bases left in between. This CDR3 has 13 amino acids. As DNA, the CDR3 is TGTGCCAGAAGCGTAGAGTTGAACACTGAAGCTTTCTTT. Translating gives CARSVELNTEAFF.

This clone has just one count. This CDR3 is CASSQEEGLPGLVASFQFF. CDR3 nucleotides: TGTGCCAGCAGCCAAGAAGAGGGACTACCGGGACTAGTCGCTAGTTTCCAGTTCTTC. The chain has TRBV14 and TRBJ2-1; 8 bases align to TRBD2. The CDR3 is 19 amino acids. Germline assignment: CDR1 SGHDN and CDR2 FVKESK. Unmatched junction bases numbered 23, after V lost 0 bases and J lost 13 bases.

The CDR3 loop is CASSQVGNTIYF. The CDR3 DNA reads TGTGCCAGCAGCCAGGTGGGAAACACCATATATTTT. V gene TRBV7-2 combines with J gene TRBJ1-3, with unresolved D. CDR1 and CDR2 (germline): SGHTA, FQGNSA. Trimming removed 5 bases at V and 4 bases at J, with 6 bases between. The CDR3 contains 12 residues. Drawing the rest from reference TRBV7-2 and TRBJ1-3, the complete variable domain is GAGVSQSPSNKVTEKGKDVELRCDPISGHTALYWYRQSLGQGLEFLIYFQGNSAPDKSGLPSDRFSAERTGGSVSTLTIQRTQQEDSAVYLCASSQVGNTIYFGEGSWLTVV.

This chain links TRBV11-3 with TRBJ2-5; 10 bases are shared with TRBD2. With 6 bases clipped from V and 1 base from J, the junction kept 5 bases outside the gene matches. Looked up from germline, CDR1 is SGHNT and CDR2 is YENEEA. The CDR3 length is 15 residues. CDR3 residues: CASSSGGTLQETQYF. Here the CDR3 DNA reads TGTGCCAGCAGTAGCGGGGGGACACTCCAAGAGACCCAGTACTTC.